This section outlines one T cell receptor beta chain sequence together with its context. A single count supports this clone. The antigen it recognizes is unknown. The sample holds no much larger clone one base away, and base qualities are not on file. The data stem from a study of blood T cell repertoires in COVID-19 (TCRdb year 2020). About the investigation overall: Collaborator samples came from the United States, Italy and Spain and covered acute and convalescent phases of COVID-19. Samples were obtained from the ongoing ImmuneRACE study (first 160 participants) and from 950 to 1,500 subjects provided by 6 global collaborators. The prospective study material was composed of cDNA or gDNA derived from T cells, B-cell-depleted T cells, or PBMCs. Sample metadata almost always included a de-identified subject ID, COVID-19 status, age in years and sex. Where HLA class I and class II types were available, the types were taken from metadata supplied by the sample provider, not from assay-based typing. The repertoires were released in a freely available public database meant as a resource for research on the immune response to SARS-CoV-2. Deeply sampled blood TCRbeta repertoires from subjects exposed to, actively infected with, or recovered from COVID-19 were included in the dataset.

The immunoSEQ Assay, a bias-controlled multiplex PCR, was used to amplify TCRbeta CDR3 regions from genomic DNA. For the original study's pipeline: Within the assay, amplification of reference gene primers was used to estimate how many nucleated cells each sample contained. To quantify the absolute abundance of each unique TCRbeta CDR3 rearrangement, sequence reads were collapsed and filtered. For each sample, productive Simpson clonality was calculated as the square root of Simpson's diversity index across productive rearrangements. As stored in TCRdb, this immuneACCESS dataset retains in-frame rearrangements with V and J assigned. A fraction of the clones does not appear; measured against another copy, unresolved V genes explain less than half of the discrepancy, and the remainder lacks a known reason. That table supplies the V and J calls and clone size; D and trimming were determined from the DNA. In all, the sample holds 150,000 or so clones, and approximately 90% of those were seen once. Together, the top ten hold about 5% of the sample.

Whole blood was collected in K2EDTA tubes by collaborating institutions according to the institutions' own protocols. For TCRbeta analysis, collaborator samples were shipped as frozen whole blood, as isolated PBMCs, or as DNA extracted from either sample type. What the study reported, not specific to this receptor: The amount of clinical and demographic metadata varied by source and participant and was provided uncurated.

The CDR3, cysteine through phenylalanine, is 15 amino acids long. Only the CDR3 DNA stays, 45 bases, in frame from base 1. Deletion took 4 bases off V and 1 base off J, with a span of 13 bases between the germline ends. Based on the germline V gene, the CDR1 and CDR2 sequences are MNHEY and SVGEGT. This receptor was identified in a human donor in a cohort sampled during active COVID-19. The sequence links TRBV6-2 or TRBV6-3 to TRBJ1-1; no D segment can be confidently identified. The sequenced sample consisted of peripheral blood. The nucleotide sequence reads TGTGCCAGCAGTTGGCCCCGAGACAAGAACACTGAAGCTTTCTTT. Translated, it gives CASSWPRDKNTEAFF.